This paragraph covers one T cell receptor beta chain sequence. This entry is derived from a study of sequential checkpoint blockade in melanoma. The overall study: First-line arms were nivolumab then ipilimumab, or the reverse, randomized 1:1.

Treatment in this sample: randomized to nivolumab then ipilimumab (arm A) or the reverse (arm B). Patients had received no earlier DNA-damaging chemotherapy. PBMC sorting kept live CD3+CD8+ cells without CD19 or CD56. Germline loops: CDR1 SGHRS, CDR2 YFSETQ. Trimming removed 4 bases from V and 6 bases from J; junction bases left unmatched: 6. This CDR3 region has 13 residues. Some clones are missing from TCRdb's copy, which holds only in-frame ones; the method was immunoSEQ multiplex PCR. In the table there are some 9,600 clones, over 60% of which are singletons. The material sequenced was CD8+ T cells sorted from blood (inferred from file names), taken from a patient given nivolumab and ipilimumab in sequence. V and J are TRBV5-1 and TRBJ1-2, with 7 bases lining up with TRBD1. The TCR comes from a human donor with melanoma. The CDR3 coding sequence is TGCGCCAGCAGCCTACAGGGGCCCCATGGCTACACCTTC. Amino acids: CASSLQGPHGYTF.